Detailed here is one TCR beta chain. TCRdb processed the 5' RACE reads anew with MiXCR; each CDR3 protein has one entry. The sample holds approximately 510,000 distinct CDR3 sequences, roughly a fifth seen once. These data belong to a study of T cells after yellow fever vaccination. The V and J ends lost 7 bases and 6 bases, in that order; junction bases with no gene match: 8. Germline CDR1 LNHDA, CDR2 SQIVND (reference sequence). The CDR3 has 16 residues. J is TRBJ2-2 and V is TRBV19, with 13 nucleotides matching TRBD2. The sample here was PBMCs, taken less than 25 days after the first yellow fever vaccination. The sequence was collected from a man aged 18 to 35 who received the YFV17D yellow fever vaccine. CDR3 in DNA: TGTGCCAGTACCCCTAGAGGACTAGCGGGGGCCGGGGAGCTGTTTTTT. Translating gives CASTPRGLAGAGELFF. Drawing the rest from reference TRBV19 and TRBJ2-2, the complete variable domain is DGGITQSPKYLFRKEGQNVTLSCEQNLNHDAMYWYRQDPGQGLRLIYYSQIVNDFQKGDIAEGYSVSREKKESFPLTVTSAQKNPTAFYLCASTPRGLAGAGELFFGEGSRLTVL.